This is a list of T cell receptor beta chains from one sample in a study of T cell responses to AZD1222 COVID-19 vaccine. TCRdb's table, derived via immunoSEQ multiplex PCR, lists solely in-frame clones and lacks some. The data hold roughly 140,000 clones, with 88% observed a single time. This sample comprised peripheral blood, obtained on day 0 of AZD1222 vaccination. The receptors derive from an adult in good health. CDR3s include the opening cysteine and the closing phenylalanine or tryptophan. The D gene is left open where the match is weak. Expanded clones get a size class; other rows say once, few or many, or leave the size out.

D	V	J	size	DNA	CDR3
TRBD1	TRBV23-1	TRBJ1-1	-	TGCGCCATCCTAGACCAGGGGGCTGAAGCTTTCTTT	CAILDQGAEAFF
-	TRBV18	TRBJ1-2	-	TGTGCCAGCTCTCCTCAAGACAGGATCGGCTACACCTTC	CASSPQDRIGYTF
TRBD1	TRBV7-8	TRBJ1-1	-	TGTGCCAGCAGCTTAGCCAAACAGGGGCGAAGCACTGAAGCTTTCTTT	CASSLAKQGRSTEAFF
-	TRBV21-1	TRBJ2-5	-	TGTGCCAGCAGCAAAGCCACAGGGGTTCAAGAGACCCAGTACTTC	CASSKATGVQETQYF
TRBD1	TRBV28	TRBJ1-4	-	TGTGCCAGCAGTAGAGGGGGCGCAGGGGATGAAAAACTGTTTTTT	CASSRGGAGDEKLFF
-	TRBV27	TRBJ2-3	-	TGTGCCAGCAGTTTTCGACAGGGAGGGACAGATACGCAGTATTTT	CASSFRQGGTDTQYF
-	TRBV7-9	TRBJ1-1	-	TGTGCCAGCAGCCCTCAGGGGAATCGGGCTGAAGCTTTCTTT	CASSPQGNRAEAFF
-	TRBV5-5	TRBJ1-2	-	TGTGCCAGCAGCCCCCGGACGGTCGCTAACTATGGCTACACCTTC	CASSPRTVANYGYTF
TRBD1	TRBV7-6	TRBJ1-1	-	TGTGCCAGCAGCTTCGAGGGACAGGGGGCGATCGTCACTGAAGCTTTCTTT	CASSFEGQGAIVTEAFF
-	TRBV3-1/TRBV3-2	TRBJ1-5	-	TGTGCCAGCAGCCAGGGAACGGCGACCCTTGATCAGCCCCAGCATTTT	CASSQGTATLDQPQHF
-	TRBV11-2	TRBJ1-1	-	TGTGCCAGCAGCTTAGGTGTGAACACTGAAGCTTTCTTT	CASSLGVNTEAFF
-	TRBV9	TRBJ2-2	few	TGTGCCAGCAGCGTAGCTGCCCAGGGTCGAACCGGGGAGCTGTTTTTT	CASSVAAQGRTGELFF
-	TRBV18	TRBJ1-5	-	TGTGCCAGCTCACGACAGGGCAATCAGCCCCAGCATTTT	CASSRQGNQPQHF
TRBD2	TRBV19	TRBJ2-7	-	TGTGCCAGTAGTATAGGGCGGGGGTACGAGCAGTACTTC	CASSIGRGYEQYF
TRBD1	TRBV14	TRBJ2-5	-	TGTGCCAGCAGCTCACAGGGGAGTCAAGAGACCCAGTACTTC	CASSSQGSQETQYF
-	TRBV5-4	TRBJ1-5	-	TGTGCCAGCAGCCCGGGCCCAAATAGCAATCAGCCCCAGCATTTT	CASSPGPNSNQPQHF